This T cell receptor (beta chain) derives from a study of blood T cell repertoires in COVID-19. Study details: Whether acute or convalescent, the COVID-19 samples came from the United States, Italy and Spain. Nucleic acid was either cDNA or gDNA, and it came from T cells, B-cell-depleted T cells, or PBMCs.

Germline V lookup: CDR1 SGHAT, CDR2 FQNNGV. Trimming took 2 bases from V and 6 from J, leaving 14 bases between them. This CDR3 has 15 amino acids. In the source study's methods: Amplification from reference gene primers served as the basis for estimated nucleated cell counts. TCRdb's table, derived via immunoSEQ multiplex PCR, lists solely in-frame clones and lacks some. V, J and clone size were drawn from that table, and D and trimming were deduced from the DNA. The sample lists tens of thousands of clones, 75% to 95% occurring once. The rearrangement links TRBV11-2 to TRBJ2-1; D call uncertain. This TCR was recovered from a human donor with active COVID-19. The donor label of this sample is uncertain. The sequencing sample was made of peripheral blood. CDR3 DNA sequence: TGTGCCAGCAGCTTATCCCCCGCCAGGCGCAATGAGCAGTTCTTC. Its protein is CASSLSPARRNEQFF.